Following are 10 T cell receptor beta chains from one sample sequenced in a study of T cells in Graves' hyperthyroidism and ophthalmopathy. Researchers amplified the TCR beta CDR3 regions from RNA transcripts. Researchers ran a first-round RT-PCR on the TCR CDR3 using the HTBI primer set. TCRdb re-called the multiplex PCR reads through MiXCR, storing one row per CDR3 protein. The repertoire includes hundreds of thousands of distinct CDR3 sequences, roughly 15% of them detected once, and around 4.5% sits in the top ten. The material sequenced was blood. Receptors were obtained from a woman between 35 and 50 years old with Graves' ophthalmopathy.

This clonotype has only a few counts. The V gene is TRBV24-1, the J gene TRBJ2-3; possible D gene TRBD2, 5 bases. Germline V CDR1 and CDR2: KGHDR, SFDVKD. The V gene lost 1 base and the J gene lost 1 base, with 8 bases spanning the gap. The CDR3 runs 15 residues. CDR3 in DNA: TGTGCCACCAGTGATTTATCAGCGGGCACAGATACGCAGTATTTT. Protein product: CATSDLSAGTDTQYF.

The chain joins TRBV3-1 to TRBJ2-4, with 9 bases lining up with TRBD2. The junction had 14 bases not matched to a gene; V was cut back by 3 bases and J by 2 bases. Per the germline V gene, CDR1 is LGHDT and CDR2 is YNNKEL (reference sequence). The CDR3 length is 19 residues. The CDR3 is CASSQGGSGSVRSKNIQYF. Here the CDR3 DNA reads TGTGCCAGCAGCCAGGGGGGTAGCGGGAGTGTAAGATCCAAAAACATTCAGTACTTC.

The chain links TRBV9 to TRBJ2-7, with D perhaps TRBD1 (6 bases). V was cut by 0 bases and J by 7 bases, with 20 bases left in between. Germline V CDR1 and CDR2: SGDLS, YYNGEE. This CDR3 spans 16 amino acids. The CDR3 DNA is TGTGCCAGCAGCGTAGTAGGGGGTTACTACGGCCGGGAGCAGTACTTC. It yields the protein CASSVVGGYYGREQYF.

This clonotype was picked up many times. The V and J genes are TRBV28 and TRBJ2-6; D may be TRBD1 or TRBD2 (5 bases each). V shed 7 bases and J shed 2 bases, with 21 bases lying between them. From germline, CDR1 is MDHEN and CDR2 SYDVKM. The CDR3 sequence is 18 residues long. CDR3 DNA: TGTGCCAGCACCCCTCACGGGACGGAGCTGGCTGGGGCCAACGTCCTGACTTTC. It is translated as CASTPHGTELAGANVLTF.

This clonotype was counted many times. The chain recombines TRBV28 with TRBJ2-7, with D perhaps TRBD1 (5 bases). V gave up 4 bases and J gave up 3 bases, with 10 bases separating them. This CDR3 region has 13 residues. In germline, CDR1 is MDHEN, CDR2 SYDVKM. For the CDR3, the DNA is TGTGCCAGCAGTTCCTCAGGGTTCTACGAGCAGTACTTC. As protein: CASSSSGFYEQYF.

Many counts were recorded for this clonotype. The rearrangement joins TRBV7-9 to TRBJ1-1; 9 bases map to TRBD1. CDR1 SEHNR and CDR2 FQNEAQ come from the germline V gene (reference sequence). The CDR3 covers 14 residues. Trimming took 6 bases from V and 7 from J; bases not matched to a gene: 9. The CDR3 nucleotides read TGTGCCAGCAGACCCAACAGGGGGCTCAATGAAGCTTTCTTT. It translates to CASRPNRGLNEAFF.

This clonotype was observed at least ten times. V and J are TRBV2 and TRBJ2-7; possible D gene TRBD1, 5 bases. The CDR3 length is 13 residues. The germline V gene encodes CDR1 SNHLY and CDR2 FYNNEI. The V end lost 7 bases, the J end lost 1 base, and 11 bases lay between the germline ends. The CDR3 region has the DNA TGTGCCAGCAAGGCAGGGTATTCCTACGAGCAGTACTTC. Residues: CASKAGYSYEQYF.

This clonotype was found a few times. The chain uses TRBV19 and TRBJ1-2; D gene uncertain. V was clipped by 2 bases and J by 4 bases, with 14 bases between them. CDR3 size: 15 residues. The germline gives CDR1 LNHDA, CDR2 SQIVND (reference sequence). CDR3 residues: CASSISAGRSYGYTF. CDR3 nucleotide sequence: TGTGCCAGTAGTATATCGGCAGGCAGGTCCTATGGCTACACCTTC.

This clonotype has a count of ten or more. The chain carries TRBV6-5 and TRBJ1-2; tentatively, D is TRBD1 (6 bases). Germline CDR1 MNHEY, CDR2 SVGAGI. V lost 2 bases and J lost 7, with 14 bases in between. This CDR3 has 14 amino acids. Here the CDR3 DNA reads TGTGCCAGCAGTTACAAGGGACACGGGCTTGGCTACACCTTC. Encoded protein: CASSYKGHGLGYTF.

This clonotype occurred many times. The chain links TRBV30 to TRBJ2-5, with D perhaps TRBD1 (6 bases). Per germline, CDR1 GTSNPN and CDR2 SVGIG (reference sequence). This CDR3 is built from 13 residues. Trimming stripped 0 bases from V and 4 bases from J, with 9 bases between. The CDR3 coding sequence is TGTGCCTGGAGTGTACTCAGGGGAGAGACCCAGTACTTC. It specifies CAWSVLRGETQYF.